A single sample gave rise to the 18 T cell receptor beta chains below, sequenced in a study of T cells in Graves' hyperthyroidism and ophthalmopathy. Amplified TCR beta CDR3 regions came from RNA transcripts. An initial round of RT-PCR targeting the TCR CDR3 relied on the HTBI primer set. MiXCR, applied by TCRdb to the multiplex PCR reads, yields one record per CDR3 protein. Of over 500,000 distinct CDR3 sequences in the sample, about 15% were seen once. The specimen sequenced was blood. The source of these receptors is a middle-aged woman with Graves' hyperthyroidism.

This clonotype was observed many times. As DNA, the CDR3 is TGTGCCAGCGGTATAGCGACATCCTCCTACAATGAGCAGTTCTTC. Translation: CASGIATSSYNEQFF. The chain joins TRBV27 to TRBJ2-1, with a possible D match to TRBD2 (5 bases). Germline CDR1 reads MNHEY; CDR2 reads SMNVEV (reference sequence). The V gene lost 8 bases and the J gene lost 0 bases, with 14 bases spanning the gap. This CDR3 has 15 residues.

V is TRBV2 and J is TRBJ2-3; 8 bases align to TRBD1. The V and J ends lost 3 bases and 2 bases, in that order; junction bases with no gene match: 4. Per the germline V gene, CDR1 is SNHLY and CDR2 is FYNNEI. This CDR3 contains 15 residues. CDR3 sequence (DNA): TGTGCCAGCAGTGAGTGGACAGGGTCCACAGATACGCAGTATTTT. This encodes CASSEWTGSTDTQYF.

This clonotype was counted only a few times. This CDR3 reads CASAEPQVNTEAFF. The CDR3 nucleotides are TGCGCCAGCGCGGAGCCACAGGTGAACACTGAAGCTTTCTTT. The V and J genes are TRBV10-1 and TRBJ1-1; possibly TRBD1 for D (5 bases). CDR3 length: 14 residues. With 8 bases removed from V and 0 bases from J, the gap between germline ends came to 13 bases. The germline gives CDR1 WNHNN, CDR2 SYGVQD (reference sequence).

Points on this clonotype: A much larger clone differs from this one at a single base, so this may be a read error. The chain recombines TRBV11-1 with TRBJ2-3, with 9 positions matching TRBD2. The CDR3 has 15 residues. Germline loops: CDR1 SGHAT, CDR2 FQDESV (reference sequence). The CDR3 spells CASSPAGGFTGTQYF. CDR3 in DNA: TGTGCCAGCAGCCCCGCGGGGGGGTTCACAGGTACGCAGTATTTT.

The chain carries TRBV19 and TRBJ1-2; TRBD1 matches 7 bases. This CDR3 contains 14 residues. J was trimmed by 2 bases and V by 4 bases; bases with no gene match: 4. Germline loops: CDR1 LNHDA, CDR2 SQIVND (reference sequence). The CDR3 spells CASSTRDRNYGYTF. The CDR3 region has the DNA TGTGCCAGTAGTACCCGGGACAGAAACTATGGCTACACCTTC.

This clonotype has ten or more counts. V gene TRBV7-9 combines with J gene TRBJ2-7; tentatively, D is TRBD2 (5 bases). The CDR3 contains 13 residues. The V end was cut by 4 bases, the J end by 3 bases, with 10 bases between. Germline CDR1 reads SEHNR; CDR2 reads FQNEAQ (reference sequence). The CDR3 protein is CASSSRDYYEQYF. CDR3 in DNA: TGTGCCAGCAGCTCCCGGGATTACTACGAGCAGTACTTC.

V and J are TRBV12-3 or TRBV12-4 and TRBJ2-1; unclear D gene. The CDR3 consists of 15 residues. Deletions cut 0 bases from V and 3 bases from J, with 9 bases between. The DNA for the CDR3 is TGTGCCAGCAGTTTAGCGGCCCTGGACTACAATGAGCAGTTCTTC. Translation: CASSLAALDYNEQFF.

The chain carries TRBV30 and TRBJ1-4, with D possibly TRBD1 on 5 matching bases. The CDR3 contains 14 residues. V lost 0 bases to trimming and J lost 6 bases, with 11 bases between them. Germline lookup yields CDR1 GTSNPN and CDR2 SVGIG (reference sequence). Here the CDR3 reads CAWSVGERHEKLFF. CDR3 DNA: TGTGCCTGGAGTGTAGGGGAACGTCATGAAAAACTGTTTTTT.

The chain links TRBV27 to TRBJ2-1; 7 positions match TRBD1. The V and J ends lost 5 bases and 6 bases, in that order; junction bases with no gene match: 7. The germline V gene has CDR1 MNHEY and CDR2 SMNVEV (reference sequence). The CDR3 contains 14 residues. The CDR3 spells CASSPMTGSNEQFF. The CDR3 bases are TGTGCCAGCAGTCCCATGACAGGGTCCAATGAGCAGTTCTTC.

There are many counts of this clonotype. The chain couples TRBV20-1 to TRBJ2-5; TRBD1 agrees at 9 bases. V was pared by 5 bases and J by 5 bases, with 9 bases of the junction left unmatched. Germline CDR1 is DFQATT and CDR2 is SNEGSKA (reference sequence). The CDR3 length is 14 residues. The CDR3 DNA is TGCAGTGCTCTCCCGACAGGGGGGGTTGAGACCCAGTACTTC. Its translation: CSALPTGGVETQYF.

This clonotype was detected many times. The V and J genes are TRBV5-1 and TRBJ1-4; D may be TRBD1 (5 bases). Germline V gene sequence: CDR1 SGHRS, CDR2 YFSETQ. Trimming took off 4 bases at V and 7 bases at J, with 14 bases between the two ends. This CDR3 has 14 amino acids. The CDR3 sequence: CASSPQALAEKLFF. CDR3 DNA sequence: TGCGCCAGCAGCCCACAGGCTTTGGCTGAAAAACTGTTTTTT.

This clonotype was picked up many times. The CDR3 nucleotides are TGTGCCTGCAAGGAGGACAGGAACACTGAAGCTTTCTTT. It translates to CACKEDRNTEAFF. The rearrangement links TRBV30 to TRBJ1-1, with D perhaps TRBD1 (6 bases). Germline CDR1 GTSNPN, CDR2 SVGIG (reference sequence). The V and J ends lost 6 bases and 1 base respectively, with 12 bases between them. This CDR3 is built from 13 residues.

This clonotype has a handful of counts. V usage is TRBV7-9 and J usage is TRBJ1-3; no reliable D call. Germline loops: CDR1 SEHNR, CDR2 FQNEAQ (reference sequence). The V end lost 5 bases, the J end lost 1 base, and 12 bases lay between the germline ends. This CDR3 is built from 15 residues. The CDR3 DNA reads as TGTGCCAGCAGCGGTGTCAGGTTTTCTGGAAACACCATATATTTT. Translated, it gives CASSGVRFSGNTIYF.

This clonotype occurred many times. The gene calls are TRBV30 and TRBJ2-2, with D perhaps TRBD1 (6 bases). V lost 3 bases, J lost 2 bases, and 10 bases lay in between. The length of the CDR3 is 14 residues. Per germline, CDR1 GTSNPN and CDR2 SVGIG (reference sequence). In DNA, the CDR3 is TGTGCCTGGAGCCTACAGGGTAACACCGGGGAGCTGTTTTTT. It codes for CAWSLQGNTGELFF.

This clonotype has a count of ten or more. This rearrangement joins TRBV3-1 to TRBJ1-5; D gene ambiguous. The V end was cut by 0 bases, the J end by 6 bases, with 12 bases between. The CDR3 length is 15 residues. Germline CDR1 LGHDT, CDR2 YNNKEL (reference sequence). CDR3 coding DNA: TGTGCCAGCAGCCAAGATCCCGGGGAAGGTCAGCCCCAGCATTTT. Encoded protein: CASSQDPGEGQPQHF.

The genes are TRBV5-8 and TRBJ2-7, with 10 bases fitting TRBD2. The CDR3 totals 14 residues. V lost 2 bases to trimming and J lost 5 bases; unmatched junction nucleotides: 4. CDR1 is SGHTS, CDR2 YDEGEE, per germline. The CDR3 coding sequence is TGTGCCAGCAGCTTAAAGCGGGAGGGCCACGAGCAGTACTTC. Translation gives CASSLKREGHEQYF.

This clonotype was detected ten times or more. The genes are TRBV28 and TRBJ1-6; 7 bases map to TRBD1. With 5 bases clipped from V and 4 bases from J, the junction kept 5 bases outside the gene matches. This CDR3 spans 15 amino acids. Germline CDR1 is MDHEN and CDR2 is SYDVKM. CDR3 in DNA: TGTGCCAGCAGTGGGACAGTGGAGTATAATTCACCCCTCCACTTT. Translating gives CASSGTVEYNSPLHF.

Worth noting for this clonotype: This may be a read error, as it is one base from a much larger clone. The chain has TRBV29-1 and TRBJ1-2; a weak D match, TRBD1 (6 bases). The CDR3 loop spans 11 amino acids. CDR1 and CDR2 from the germline V gene are SQVTM and ANQGSEA. The CDR3 spells CSVVGAYGCTF. The CDR3 nucleotides are TGCAGCGTTGTGGGGGCCTATGGCTGCACCTTC.